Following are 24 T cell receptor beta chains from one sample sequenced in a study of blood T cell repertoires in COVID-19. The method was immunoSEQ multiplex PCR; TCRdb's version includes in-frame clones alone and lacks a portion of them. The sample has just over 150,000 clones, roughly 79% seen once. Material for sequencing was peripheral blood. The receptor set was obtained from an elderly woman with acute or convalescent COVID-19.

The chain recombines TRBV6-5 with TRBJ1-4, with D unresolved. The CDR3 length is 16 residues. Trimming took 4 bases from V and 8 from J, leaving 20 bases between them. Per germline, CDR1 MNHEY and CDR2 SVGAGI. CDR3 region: CASSWWKTMYLEKLFF. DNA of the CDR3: TGTGCCAGCAGTTGGTGGAAGACAATGTATCTAGAAAAACTGTTTTTT.

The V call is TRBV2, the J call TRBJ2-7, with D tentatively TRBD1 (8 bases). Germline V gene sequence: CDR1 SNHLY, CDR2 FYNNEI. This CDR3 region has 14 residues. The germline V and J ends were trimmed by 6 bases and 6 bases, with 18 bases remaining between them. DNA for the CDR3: TGTGCCAGCAGCGAGACAGGGGAGGGTGGCGAGCAGTACTTC. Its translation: CASSETGEGGEQYF.

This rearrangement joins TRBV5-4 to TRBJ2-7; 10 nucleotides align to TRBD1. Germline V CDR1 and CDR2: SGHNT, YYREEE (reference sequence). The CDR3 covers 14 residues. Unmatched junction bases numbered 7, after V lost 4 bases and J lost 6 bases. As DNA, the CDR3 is TGTGCCAGCAGCAAACCCGGACAGGGGGTCGAGCAGTACTTC. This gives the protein CASSKPGQGVEQYF.

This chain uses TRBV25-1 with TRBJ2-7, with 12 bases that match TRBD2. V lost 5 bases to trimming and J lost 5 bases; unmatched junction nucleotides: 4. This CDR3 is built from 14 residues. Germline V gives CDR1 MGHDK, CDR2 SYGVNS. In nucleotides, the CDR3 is TGTGCCAGCAGTAGACTAGCGGGAGCCCACGAGCAGTACTTC. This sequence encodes CASSRLAGAHEQYF.

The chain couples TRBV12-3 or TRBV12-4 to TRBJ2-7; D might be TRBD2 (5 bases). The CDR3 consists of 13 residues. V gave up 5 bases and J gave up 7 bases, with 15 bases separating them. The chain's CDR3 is CASSDYHSEEQYF. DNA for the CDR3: TGTGCCAGCAGTGACTATCACTCTGAGGAGCAGTACTTC.

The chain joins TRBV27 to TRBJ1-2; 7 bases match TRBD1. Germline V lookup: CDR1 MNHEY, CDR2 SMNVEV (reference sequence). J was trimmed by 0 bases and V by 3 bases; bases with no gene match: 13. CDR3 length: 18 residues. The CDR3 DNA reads TGTGCCAGCAGTTTCCGGGACAGCCATCAAATAACTAACTATGGCTACACCTTC. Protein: CASSFRDSHQITNYGYTF.

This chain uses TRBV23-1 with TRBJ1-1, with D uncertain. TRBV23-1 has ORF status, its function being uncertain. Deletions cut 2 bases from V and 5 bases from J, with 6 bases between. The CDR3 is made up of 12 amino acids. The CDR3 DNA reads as TGCGCCAGCAGTCAAGGGAGGACTGAAGCTTTCTTT. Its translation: CASSQGRTEAFF.

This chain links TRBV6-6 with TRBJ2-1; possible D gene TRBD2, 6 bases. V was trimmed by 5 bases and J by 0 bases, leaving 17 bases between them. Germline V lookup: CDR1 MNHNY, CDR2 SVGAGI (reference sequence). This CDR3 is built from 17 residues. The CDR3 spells CASSQSIAVFSYNEQFF. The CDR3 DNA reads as TGTGCCAGCAGTCAATCAATAGCGGTCTTCTCCTACAATGAGCAGTTCTTC.

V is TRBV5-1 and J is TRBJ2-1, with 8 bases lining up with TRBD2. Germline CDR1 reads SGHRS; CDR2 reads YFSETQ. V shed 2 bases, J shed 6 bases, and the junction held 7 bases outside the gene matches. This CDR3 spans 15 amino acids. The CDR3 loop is CASSLPGLGGNEQFF. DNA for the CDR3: TGCGCCAGCAGCTTACCGGGACTAGGAGGCAATGAGCAGTTCTTC.

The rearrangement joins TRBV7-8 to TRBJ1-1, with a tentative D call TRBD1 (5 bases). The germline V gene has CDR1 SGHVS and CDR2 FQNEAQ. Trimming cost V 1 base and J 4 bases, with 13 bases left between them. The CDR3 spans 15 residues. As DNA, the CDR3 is TGTGCCAGCAGCTTAGAAAGTGCGGGGGGCACTGAAGCTTTCTTT. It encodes CASSLESAGGTEAFF.

The CDR3 protein is CASSLNTWRAGETQYF. CDR3 DNA sequence: TGCGCCAGCAGCTTGAACACGTGGAGGGCCGGAGAGACCCAGTACTTC. The V gene is TRBV5-1, the J gene TRBJ2-5; a weak D match, TRBD2 (6 bases). The germline V and J ends were trimmed by 1 base and 4 bases, with 17 bases remaining between them. This CDR3 region has 16 residues. From germline, CDR1 is SGHRS and CDR2 YFSETQ.

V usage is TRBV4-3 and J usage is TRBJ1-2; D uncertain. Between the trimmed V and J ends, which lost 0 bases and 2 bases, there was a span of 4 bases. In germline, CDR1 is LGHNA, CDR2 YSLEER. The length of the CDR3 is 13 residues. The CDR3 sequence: CASSQERNYGYTF. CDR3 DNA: TGCGCCAGCAGCCAAGAGCGGAACTATGGCTACACCTTC.

Here the CDR3 DNA reads TGTGCCAGCATTGACAGGGGGTACACCGGGGAGCTGTTTTTT. This translates into CASIDRGYTGELFF. The chain couples TRBV2 to TRBJ2-2; 9 bases agree with TRBD1. Germline CDR1 and CDR2: SNHLY and FYNNEI. The CDR3 loop spans 14 amino acids. J lost 3 bases, V lost 7 bases, and 3 bases had no gene match.

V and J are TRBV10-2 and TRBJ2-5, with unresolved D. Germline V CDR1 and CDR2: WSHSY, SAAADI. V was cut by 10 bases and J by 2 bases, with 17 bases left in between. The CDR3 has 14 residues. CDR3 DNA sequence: TGCGCCACCTCCCCCCTAGAAATTCAAGAGACCCAGTACTTC. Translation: CATSPLEIQETQYF.

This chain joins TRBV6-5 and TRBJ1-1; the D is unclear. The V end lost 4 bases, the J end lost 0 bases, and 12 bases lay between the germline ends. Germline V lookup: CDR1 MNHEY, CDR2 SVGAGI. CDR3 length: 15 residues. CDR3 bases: TGTGCCAGCAGTTCAGTGGAGGAGTTGAACACTGAAGCTTTCTTT. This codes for CASSSVEELNTEAFF.

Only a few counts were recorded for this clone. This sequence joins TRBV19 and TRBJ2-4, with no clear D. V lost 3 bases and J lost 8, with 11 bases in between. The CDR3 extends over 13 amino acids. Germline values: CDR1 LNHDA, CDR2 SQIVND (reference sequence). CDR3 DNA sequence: TGTGCCAGTAGTATGATTGGCAGTGACATTCAGTACTTC. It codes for CASSMIGSDIQYF.

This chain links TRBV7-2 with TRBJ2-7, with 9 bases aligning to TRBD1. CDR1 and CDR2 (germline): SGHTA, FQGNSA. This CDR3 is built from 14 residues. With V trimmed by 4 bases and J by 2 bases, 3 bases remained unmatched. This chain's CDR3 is CASSSGQGPYEQYF. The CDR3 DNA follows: TGTGCCAGCAGCTCGGGACAGGGACCCTACGAGCAGTACTTC.

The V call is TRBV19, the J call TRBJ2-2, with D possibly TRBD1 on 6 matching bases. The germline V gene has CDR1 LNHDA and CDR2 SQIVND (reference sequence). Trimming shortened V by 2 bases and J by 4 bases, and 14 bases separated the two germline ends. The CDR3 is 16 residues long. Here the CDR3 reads CASSITGLRGTGELFF. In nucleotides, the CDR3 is TGTGCCAGTAGTATAACAGGGTTGCGAGGCACCGGGGAGCTGTTTTTT.

CDR3 bases: TGTGCCAGCAGCCTCAGGACTAGCGGGAAACGCACAGATACGCAGTATTTT. It specifies CASSLRTSGKRTDTQYF. V gene TRBV3-1 (or the pseudogene TRBV3-2) combines with J gene TRBJ2-3; 12 bases are a match to TRBD2. This CDR3 is built from 17 residues. Germline assignment: CDR1 LGHDT and CDR2 YNNKEL (reference sequence). V lost 4 bases, J lost 1 base, and 6 bases stayed unmatched.

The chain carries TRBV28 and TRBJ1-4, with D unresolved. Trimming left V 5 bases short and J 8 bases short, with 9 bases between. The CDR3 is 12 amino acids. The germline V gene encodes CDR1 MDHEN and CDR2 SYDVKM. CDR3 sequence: CASSQSEEKLFF. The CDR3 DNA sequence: TGTGCCAGCAGTCAATCGGAGGAAAAACTGTTTTTT.

CDR3 sequence reads: CATLWERNTEAFF. In DNA, the CDR3 is TGTGCCACCCTATGGGAGCGGAACACTGAAGCTTTCTTT. The gene calls are TRBV12-3 or TRBV12-4 and TRBJ1-1; no firm D call. The CDR3 length is 13 residues. Trimming cost V 10 bases and J 1 base, with 13 bases left between them.

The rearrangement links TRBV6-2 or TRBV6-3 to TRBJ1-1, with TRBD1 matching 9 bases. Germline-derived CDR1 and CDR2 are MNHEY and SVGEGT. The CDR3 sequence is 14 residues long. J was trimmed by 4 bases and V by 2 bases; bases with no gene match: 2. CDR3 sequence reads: CASSYPDRGTEAFF. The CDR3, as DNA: TGTGCCAGCAGTTACCCGGACAGGGGCACTGAAGCTTTCTTT.

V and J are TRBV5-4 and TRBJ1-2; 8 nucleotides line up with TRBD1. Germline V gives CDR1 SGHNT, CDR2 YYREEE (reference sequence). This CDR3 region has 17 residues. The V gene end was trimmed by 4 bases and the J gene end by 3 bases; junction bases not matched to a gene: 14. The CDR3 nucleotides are TGTGCCAGCAGCCCCGGATCGACAGGGGTGTCGTACTATGGCTACACCTTC. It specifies CASSPGSTGVSYYGYTF.

CDR3 nucleotide sequence: TGCGCCAGCAGCCAAGTGGGAGGTCCCGGGGAGCTGTTTTTT. Protein product: CASSQVGGPGELFF. The genes are TRBV4-1 and TRBJ2-2; the D gene is possibly TRBD2 (6 bases). CDR3 length: 14 amino acids. V was trimmed by 1 base and J by 6 bases, leaving 9 bases between them. Germline loops: CDR1 MGHRA, CDR2 YSYEKL.